A selection of T cell receptor beta chains follows, all from one sample in a study of T cells after yellow fever vaccination. TCRdb re-called the 5' RACE reads through MiXCR, storing one row per CDR3 protein. The data contain 100,000 to 150,000 distinct CDR3 sequences, roughly 6.7% of them seen just once; the ten biggest clones take up 2% to 3%. Sequenced material: CD4+ T cells sorted from PBMCs, taken roughly 10 days after the first yellow fever vaccination. These receptors were taken from a man aged 18 to 29 who received the YFV17D yellow fever vaccine. CDR3s include the opening cysteine and the closing phenylalanine or tryptophan. Fields, in order: clone size, D gene, V gene, J gene, CDR3 protein, CDR3 DNA. D genes are given only for firm matches. Some rows have no size entry. The others give once, few or many, or a class for an expanded clone.

>many|.|TRBV5-4|TRBJ2-5
CASSLHQETQYF
TGTGCCAGCAGCTTGCACCAAGAGACCCAGTACTTC
>many|.|TRBV5-1|TRBJ1-6
CASSLEGKDSPLHF
TGCGCCAGCAGCTTGGAGGGGAAGGATTCACCCCTCCACTTT
>many|.|TRBV28|TRBJ1-6
CASIKGSSYNSPLHF
TGTGCCAGCATCAAGGGGAGCTCCTATAATTCACCCCTCCACTTT
>few|.|TRBV30|TRBJ2-1
CAWTRTIEQFF
TGTGCCTGGACCAGGACTATAGAGCAGTTCTTC
>many|TRBD1|TRBV25-1|TRBJ1-2
CASSENSPIPPRGLSGYTF
TGTGCCAGCAGTGAAAATTCCCCCATCCCCCCCAGGGGGCTGAGTGGCTACACCTTC
>many|TRBD2|TRBV6-5|TRBJ2-1
CASSYGAGGRNEQFF
TGTGCCAGCAGTTACGGGGCGGGGGGCCGTAATGAGCAGTTCTTC
>.|TRBD2|TRBV6-2/TRBV6-3|TRBJ2-7
CASRSTSGGLYEQYF
TGTGCCAGCAGATCGACTAGCGGGGGGCTCTACGAGCAGTACTTC
>many|TRBD1|TRBV5-1|TRBJ1-1
CASSRTGGSTEAFF
TGCGCCAGCAGTAGAACAGGGGGATCCACTGAAGCTTTCTTT
>few|TRBD1|TRBV20-1|TRBJ1-5
CSAPGRDSFLGDQHF
TGCAGTGCACCCGGCCGGGACAGCTTTTTGGGGGACCAGCATTTT
>many|.|TRBV6-2/TRBV6-3|TRBJ1-1
CASSQTDKAFF
TGTGCCAGCAGCCAGACGGACAAAGCTTTCTTT
>many|TRBD1|TRBV5-6|TRBJ1-2
CASTQTGGTGAMEFGYTF
TGTGCCAGCACCCAAACCGGCGGGACAGGGGCGATGGAGTTTGGCTACACCTTC
>many|TRBD2|TRBV7-2|TRBJ2-1
CASSLPPSGGEQFF
TGTGCCAGCAGCTTACCCCCTAGCGGGGGTGAGCAGTTCTTC
>many|TRBD1|TRBV2|TRBJ1-2
CASRDRGGGYTF
TGTGCCAGCAGGGACAGGGGAGGTGGCTACACCTTC
>many|.|TRBV20-1|TRBJ1-5
CSAGSRNQPQHF
TGCAGTGCTGGGTCCCGCAATCAGCCCCAGCATTTT
>few|TRBD1|TRBV5-1|TRBJ2-6
CASWTGGISGANVLTF
TGCGCCAGCTGGACAGGGGGGATAAGCGGGGCCAACGTCCTGACTTTC
>many|.|TRBV28|TRBJ2-7
CASSFRYEQYF
TGTGCCAGCAGTTTTAGGTACGAGCAGTACTTC
>many|.|TRBV7-6|TRBJ1-1
CASSSDSSTEAFF
TGTGCCAGCAGCTCGGACAGCAGCACTGAAGCTTTCTTT
>many|TRBD1|TRBV7-3|TRBJ2-5
CASSFGQGETQYF
TGTGCCAGCAGCTTTGGACAGGGGGAGACCCAGTACTTC
>few|TRBD2|TRBV3-1|TRBJ2-3
CASSQDRLAGTDTQYF
TGTGCCAGCAGCCAAGATCGGCTAGCGGGGACGGATACGCAGTATTTT
>many|TRBD2|TRBV12-3/TRBV12-4|TRBJ2-3
CASTTTGGLTDTQYF
TGTGCCAGCACCACAACGGGGGGGCTAACAGATACGCAGTATTTT
>many|.|TRBV29-1|TRBJ1-5
CSVRDNNQPQHF
TGCAGCGTTAGGGACAACAATCAGCCCCAGCATTTT
>many|TRBD1|TRBV7-2|TRBJ2-5
CASSSTTGSETQYF
TGTGCCAGCAGCTCAACGACAGGGTCAGAGACCCAGTACTTC
>.|.|TRBV12-3/TRBV12-4|TRBJ2-5
CASSPGTGGYFQETQYF
TGTGCCAGCAGCCCGGGTACAGGAGGATATTTCCAAGAGACCCAGTACTTC
>many|TRBD1|TRBV5-1|TRBJ2-5
CASSTGDSQETQYF
TGCGCCAGCAGCACCGGGGACAGCCAAGAGACCCAGTACTTC
>many|.|TRBV6-5|TRBJ1-1
CASITVRNTEAFF
TGTGCCAGCATTACGGTAAGGAACACTGAAGCTTTCTTT
>.|.|TRBV12-3/TRBV12-4|TRBJ2-7
CASTPGTYEQYF
TGTGCCAGCACTCCAGGGACCTACGAGCAGTACTTC
>many|TRBD2|TRBV5-4|TRBJ2-5
CASYRGGAEETQYF
TGTGCCAGCTACCGCGGGGGGGCGGAAGAGACCCAGTACTTC
>many|.|TRBV7-8|TRBJ1-2
CASSLQGNYYGYTF
TGTGCCAGCAGCTTGCAGGGGAACTACTATGGCTACACCTTC
>many|TRBD1|TRBV7-7|TRBJ1-1
CASSSSWDSEAFF
TGTGCTAGCAGCTCATCCTGGGACAGCGAAGCTTTCTTT
>many|.|TRBV12-3/TRBV12-4|TRBJ1-5
CASSLTAGQPQHF
TGTGCCAGCAGTTTAACGGCAGGGCAGCCCCAGCATTTT
>many|.|TRBV20-1|TRBJ2-3
CSASESITDTQYF
TGCAGTGCTAGCGAAAGCATCACAGATACGCAGTATTTT
>many|TRBD1|TRBV12-3/TRBV12-4|TRBJ2-4
CASSWAGGNIQYF
TGTGCCAGCAGTTGGGCAGGGGGAAACATTCAGTACTTC
>many|TRBD2|TRBV5-1|TRBJ2-5
CASSAAPSGGFETQYF
TGCGCCAGCAGCGCCGCCCCTAGCGGGGGATTCGAGACCCAGTACTTC
>many|.|TRBV9|TRBJ2-2
CASSLESTTGELFF
TGTGCCAGCAGCCTAGAATCGACCACCGGGGAGCTGTTTTTT
>many|.|TRBV5-1|TRBJ1-1
CASSLRQRLGGTEAFF
TGCGCCAGCAGCTTGAGACAGAGACTAGGTGGCACTGAAGCTTTCTTT
>many|.|TRBV20-1|TRBJ1-2
CSARQVGSSGYTF
TGCAGTGCTAGACAGGTGGGCTCCTCTGGCTACACCTTC
>.|.|TRBV4-3|TRBJ1-2
CASSQGGFYYGYTF
TGCGCCAGCAGCCAAGGGGGGTTTTACTATGGCTACACCTTC